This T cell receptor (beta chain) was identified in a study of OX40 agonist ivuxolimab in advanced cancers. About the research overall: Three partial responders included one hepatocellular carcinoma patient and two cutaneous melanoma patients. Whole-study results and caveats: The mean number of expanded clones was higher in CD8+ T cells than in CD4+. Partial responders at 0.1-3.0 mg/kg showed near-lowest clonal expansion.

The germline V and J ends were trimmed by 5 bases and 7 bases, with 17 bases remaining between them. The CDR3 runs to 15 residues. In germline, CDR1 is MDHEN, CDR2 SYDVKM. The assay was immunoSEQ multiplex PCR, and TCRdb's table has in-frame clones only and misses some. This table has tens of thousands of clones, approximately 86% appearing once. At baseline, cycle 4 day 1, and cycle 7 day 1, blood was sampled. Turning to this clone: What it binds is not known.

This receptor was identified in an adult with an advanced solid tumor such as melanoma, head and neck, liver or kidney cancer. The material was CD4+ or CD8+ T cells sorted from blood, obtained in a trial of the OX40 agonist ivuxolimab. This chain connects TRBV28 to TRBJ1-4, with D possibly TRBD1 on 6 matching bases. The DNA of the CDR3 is TGTGCCAGCAGTAACCGGGGGCTCCGTGGTGAAAAACTGTTTTTT. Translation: CASSNRGLRGEKLFF.